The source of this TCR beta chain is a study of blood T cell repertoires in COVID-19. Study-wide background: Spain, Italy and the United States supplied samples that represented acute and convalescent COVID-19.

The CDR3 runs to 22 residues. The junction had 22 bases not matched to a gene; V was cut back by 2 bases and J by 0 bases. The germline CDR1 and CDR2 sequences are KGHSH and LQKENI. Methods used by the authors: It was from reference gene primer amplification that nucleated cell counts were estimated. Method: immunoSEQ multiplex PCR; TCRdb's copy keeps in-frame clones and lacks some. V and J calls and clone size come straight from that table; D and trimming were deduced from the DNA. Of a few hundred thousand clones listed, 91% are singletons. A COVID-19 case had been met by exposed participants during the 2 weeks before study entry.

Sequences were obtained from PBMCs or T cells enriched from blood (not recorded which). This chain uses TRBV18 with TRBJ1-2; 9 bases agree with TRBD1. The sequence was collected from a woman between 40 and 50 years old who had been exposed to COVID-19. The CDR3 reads CASSPTPNNKTGGADANYGYTF. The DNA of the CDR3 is TGTGCCAGCTCACCAACCCCGAACAACAAAACAGGGGGCGCTGACGCTAACTATGGCTACACCTTC.